This T cell receptor (beta chain) was identified during a study of vaccination and CD4 T cells after COVID-19. Study at large: The convalescents included six males and four females, and among them two were Hispanic while seven were Caucasian.

Concerning this clonotype: Its target is not known.

Treatment noted: approximately 9-day PBMC culture with coronavirus spike peptide pools or control peptides (ViraFEST assay). CD4+ T cells that had been cultured provided DNA sequenced with the Oncomine TCR Beta short-read assay. TCRdb recomputed calls from the PCR reads with MiXCR, one row per CDR3 protein. The repertoire has 20,000 to 25,000 distinct CDR3 sequences, 62% of them found once; the top ten carry 23%. CDR1 and CDR2 (germline): SEHNR, FQNEAQ (reference sequence). The CDR3 extends over 14 amino acids. The V and J ends lost 6 bases and 3 bases respectively, with 14 bases between them. This sequence originates from a human donor who received a COVID-19 vaccine. The chain recombines TRBV7-9 with TRBJ1-2, with D perhaps matching TRBD1 (5 bases). Source: CD4+ T cells from blood, cultured in vitro, taken before SARS-CoV-2 vaccination. CDR3 DNA sequence: TGTGCCAGCAGGACCGGGACGGAGGACTATGGCTACACCTTC. It encodes CASRTGTEDYGYTF. Full variable domain (outside the CDR3, taken from reference TRBV7-9 and TRBJ1-2): DTGVSQNPRHKITKRGQNVTFRCDPISEHNRLYWYRQTLGQGPEFLTYFQNEAQLEKSRLLSDRFSAERPKGSFSTLEIQRTEQGDSAMYLCASRTGTEDYGYTFGSGTRLTVV.